The next 8 T cell receptor beta chains were all read from a single sample in a study of blood T cell repertoires in COVID-19. Repertoires were generated with immunoSEQ multiplex PCR, while TCRdb's copy carries only in-frame clones and drops some. Seen here are about 380,000 clones, around 84% observed once, and the top ten hold about 1%. Sequencing was done on a sample of peripheral blood. These receptors came from a human donor with acute or convalescent COVID-19. The donor label of this sample is uncertain.

The chain combines TRBV4-2 with TRBJ1-2; 9 bases align to TRBD1. CDR3 length: 13 amino acids. Trimming cost V 3 bases and J 8 bases; bases outside gene matches: 4. CDR1 LGHNA and CDR2 YNFKEQ come from the germline V gene. In nucleotides, the CDR3 is TGTGCCAGCAGCCAGGGGACAGGGAGCGGCTACACCTTC. This encodes CASSQGTGSGYTF.

This sequence joins TRBV6-4 and TRBJ2-3, with TRBD2 matching over 8 bases. V was pared by 2 bases and J by 3 bases, with 7 bases of the junction left unmatched. The CDR3 extends over 16 amino acids. Per germline, CDR1 MRHNA and CDR2 SNTAGT. The chain's CDR3 is CASSDVAGRITDTQYF. CDR3 DNA sequence: TGTGCCAGCAGTGACGTAGCGGGAAGGATTACAGATACGCAGTATTTT.

This sequence joins TRBV18 and TRBJ1-3; tentatively, D is TRBD1 (6 bases). V lost 4 bases to trimming and J lost 5 bases, with 12 bases between them. The CDR3 contains 14 residues. Germline loops: CDR1 KGHSH, CDR2 LQKENI. The CDR3 DNA sequence: TGTGCCAGCTCACAGGACAGCGATAGAAACACCATATATTTT. Translating gives CASSQDSDRNTIYF.

The rearrangement joins TRBV18 to TRBJ1-5; no definite D call. The germline V and J ends were trimmed by 3 bases and 7 bases, with 7 bases remaining between them. The CDR3 has 12 residues. Germline V CDR1 and CDR2: KGHSH, LQKENI. The CDR3 nucleotides read TGTGCCAGCTCACCGAAGGAGCAGCCCCAGCATTTT. Amino acid sequence: CASSPKEQPQHF. Variable domain in full (rest from reference TRBV18 and TRBJ1-5): NAGVMQNPRHLVRRRGQEARLRCSPMKGHSHVYWYRQLPEEGLKFMVYLQKENIIDESGMPKERFSAEFPKEGPSILRIQQVVRGDSAAYFCASSPKEQPQHFGDGTRLSIL.

The J gene is TRBJ2-1, the V gene TRBV6-4, with TRBD2 matching 12 bases. The V gene's germline CDR1 is MRHNA and CDR2 SNTAGT. The V gene end was trimmed by 5 bases and the J gene end by 7 bases; junction bases not matched to a gene: 9. The CDR3 extends over 16 amino acids. CDR3 residues: CASSKLLAGGSNEQFF. CDR3 nucleotide sequence: TGTGCCAGCAGTAAACTACTAGCGGGGGGTTCTAATGAGCAGTTCTTC.

The chain employs TRBV30 and TRBJ1-4, with a tentative D call TRBD1 (5 bases). Germline V gives CDR1 GTSNPN, CDR2 SVGIG (reference sequence). Trimming left V 0 bases short and J 5 bases short, with 13 bases between. The CDR3 totals 15 residues. CDR3 in DNA: TGTGCCTGGAGTGTGTCAGGGATAATCAATGAAAAACTGTTTTTT. Translation gives CAWSVSGIINEKLFF.

Worth noting for this clone: The sample has other DNA sequences that encode this CDR3 too. The CDR3 DNA sequence: TGTGCCAGCAGTTTACAAGGGGGCTCTAACTATGGCTACACCTTC. Its protein is CASSLQGGSNYGYTF. This sequence joins TRBV28 and TRBJ1-2; 7 nucleotides match TRBD1. Germline V gives CDR1 MDHEN, CDR2 SYDVKM. J gave up 0 bases and V 2 bases, and 3 bases lay outside the gene matches. The CDR3 runs 15 residues.

V is TRBV5-1 and J is TRBJ1-2; 8 nucleotides agree with TRBD1. Germline CDR1 reads SGHRS; CDR2 reads YFSETQ. This CDR3 contains 13 residues. V lost 4 bases and J lost 4; bases outside the gene matches: 3. The CDR3 DNA reads as TGCGCCAGCAGCCAGGACAGGGCCTATGGCTACACCTTC. This encodes CASSQDRAYGYTF.